The present entry profiles one T cell receptor beta chain with its context. The source of the sample is a study of shared clonotypes between healthy human individuals. In the naive CD8 group, cells lacked CD45RO and were positively selected for CCR7, so terminally differentiated effector memory CD45RA+ cells were left out. The germline V gene encodes CDR1 MNHEY and CDR2 SVGAGI. There are 16 residues in the CDR3. Trimming took off 2 bases at V and 4 bases at J, with 17 bases between the two ends. Generated by immunoSEQ multiplex PCR, the TCRdb table keeps only in-frame clones and is missing some. Here the sample spans 550,000 to 750,000 clones, around 90% being singletons.

The J gene is TRBJ1-2, the V gene TRBV6-5, with D possibly being TRBD1 (5 bases). Input material: naive CD8+ T cells sorted from blood. The source is a man aged 30 to 39 in good health. The CDR3 nucleotides read TGTGCCAGCAGTTACGGAGAGCTGGAGGGGAGCTATGGCTACACCTTC. It specifies CASSYGELEGSYGYTF.